This T cell receptor (beta chain) is drawn from a study of T cell responses to AZD1222 COVID-19 vaccine. Looking at the study overall: Pooled in the analysis were second doses at about 4 or about 12 weeks.

Some clones are missing from TCRdb's copy, which holds only in-frame ones; the method was immunoSEQ multiplex PCR. Among roughly 130,000 clones listed, roughly nine tenths were seen once. On this clone itself: The antigen remains unidentified.

General study findings and limits: Sampled repertoires all dated from after the peak T cell response.

This clonotype was obtained from an adult in good health. The specimen was peripheral blood, collected on day 0 of AZD1222 vaccination.

The CDR3 coding sequence is TGCGCCAGCAGCTTGGCCGGGGGCGGTGTCGGGTACGAGCAGTACTTC. Protein sequence: CASSLAGGGVGYEQYF. This chain joins TRBV5-1 and TRBJ2-7, with D perhaps TRBD1 or TRBD2 (6 bases each). With 0 bases removed from V and 4 bases from J, the gap between germline ends came to 17 bases. CDR1 is SGHRS and CDR2 is YFSETQ in the germline V gene. The length of the CDR3 is 16 residues. The variable domain in full, completed from reference TRBV5-1 and TRBJ2-7, reads KAGVTQTPRYLIKTRGQQVTLSCSPISGHRSVSWYQQTPGQGLQFLFEYFSETQRNKGNFPGRFSGRQFSNSRSEMNVSTLELGDSALYLCASSLAGGGVGYEQYFGPGTRLTVT.